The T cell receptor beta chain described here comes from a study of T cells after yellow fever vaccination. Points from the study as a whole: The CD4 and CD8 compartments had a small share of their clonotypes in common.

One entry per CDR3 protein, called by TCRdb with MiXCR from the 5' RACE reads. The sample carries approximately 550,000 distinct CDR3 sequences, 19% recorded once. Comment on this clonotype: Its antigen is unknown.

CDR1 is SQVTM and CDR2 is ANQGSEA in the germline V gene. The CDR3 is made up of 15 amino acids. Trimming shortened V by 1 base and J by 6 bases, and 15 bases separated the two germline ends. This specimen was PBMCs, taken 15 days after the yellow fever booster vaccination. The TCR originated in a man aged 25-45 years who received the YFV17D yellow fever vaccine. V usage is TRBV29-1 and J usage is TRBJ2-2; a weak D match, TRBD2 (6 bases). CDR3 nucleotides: TGCAGCGTTGAAGGGCTAGCGAGCCGATCCGGGGAGCTGTTTTTT. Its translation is CSVEGLASRSGELFF.